These 21 T cell receptor beta chains were sequenced from one sample in a study of shared clonotypes between healthy human individuals. It was CD45RO-negative cells, positively selected for CCR7, that made up naive CD8 cells, with terminally differentiated effector memory CD45RA+ cells excluded. The method was immunoSEQ multiplex PCR; TCRdb's version includes in-frame clones alone and lacks a portion of them. The sample lists about 2.2 million clones, 93% occurring once. Specimen: naive CD8+ T cells from PBMCs. All receptors derive from a young man in good health. Some clones in this sample may be carry-over from other donors' samples.

The chain carries TRBV9 and TRBJ1-2; tentative D call: TRBD1 (6 bases). The CDR3 extends over 13 amino acids. The V and J ends lost 3 bases and 4 bases respectively, with 10 bases between them. The germline gives CDR1 SGDLS, CDR2 YYNGEE. CDR3 region: CASSEETGYGYTF. The DNA of the CDR3 is TGTGCCAGCAGCGAGGAGACAGGCTATGGCTACACCTTC. The complete variable domain, with remaining parts taken from reference TRBV9 and TRBJ1-2, reads DSGVTQTPKHLITATGQRVTLRCSPRSGDLSVYWYQQSLDQGLQFLIQYYNGEERAKGNILERFSAQQFPDLHSELNLSSLELGDSALYFCASSEETGYGYTFGSGTRLTVV.

A note on this clone: This sample also contains other DNA sequences that code for the same CDR3. The CDR3, as DNA: TGTGCCAGCAGCCAGCGGGGGTCCTACGAGCAGTACTTC. Translating it yields CASSQRGSYEQYF. The chain uses TRBV7-9 and TRBJ2-7, with 8 bases fitting TRBD2. Trimming cost V 5 bases and J 1 base; bases outside gene matches: 1. Germline-derived CDR1 and CDR2 are SEHNR and FQNEAQ (reference sequence). The CDR3 spans 13 residues.

V usage is TRBV7-9 and J usage is TRBJ1-5; D uncertain. This CDR3 is 14 amino acids long. V was pared by 5 bases and J by 6 bases, with 14 bases between. CDR1 and CDR2 from the germline V gene are SEHNR and FQNEAQ (reference sequence). The CDR3 sequence: CASSPTYSAQPQHF. CDR3 DNA: TGTGCCAGCAGCCCCACTTATTCTGCTCAGCCCCAGCATTTT.

The chain carries TRBV2 and TRBJ1-5, with D perhaps matching TRBD1 (5 bases). Trimming stripped 0 bases from V and 5 bases from J, with 11 bases between. The CDR3 contains 15 residues. In germline, CDR1 is SNHLY, CDR2 FYNNEI. CDR3 nucleotide sequence: TGTGCCAGCAGTGAAGCAGGGGCTTCGGATCAGCCCCAGCATTTT. Translated: CASSEAGASDQPQHF.

The V gene is TRBV10-2, the J gene TRBJ2-2; D call uncertain. The CDR3 length is 17 residues. V was trimmed by 6 bases and J by 1 base, leaving 18 bases between them. Germline V gene lookup returns CDR1 WSHSY and CDR2 SAAADI. CDR3 loop: CASSYRARTLNTGELFF. The CDR3 DNA follows: TGCGCCAGCAGCTATAGGGCCCGAACCTTGAACACCGGGGAGCTGTTTTTT.

The J gene is TRBJ2-7, the V gene TRBV7-9; 10 bases fit TRBD2. J lost 0 bases, V lost 4 bases, and 6 bases had no gene match. The germline CDR1 and CDR2 sequences are SEHNR and FQNEAQ (reference sequence). The CDR3 is 16 residues long. CDR3 DNA sequence: TGTGCCAGCAGCTCCTCGACTAGCGGGTACTCCTACGAGCAGTACTTC. Translation: CASSSSTSGYSYEQYF.

This sequence joins TRBV19 and TRBJ2-5, with 10 bases fitting TRBD2. The V gene end was trimmed by 0 bases and the J gene end by 1 base; junction bases not matched to a gene: 5. CDR1 and CDR2 from the germline V gene are LNHDA and SQIVND (reference sequence). CDR3 length: 17 residues. The CDR3 DNA sequence: TGTGCCAGTAGTATAGATCTGGCTAGCGGGGGCCAAGAGACCCAGTACTTC. Encoded protein: CASSIDLASGGQETQYF.

This sequence joins TRBV9 and TRBJ1-3; D remains ambiguous. The V gene's germline CDR1 is SGDLS and CDR2 YYNGEE. V was clipped by 3 bases and J by 2 bases, with 9 bases between them. The CDR3 spans 14 residues. The CDR3 DNA is TGTGCCAGCAGCGAATCCGACCCTGGAAACACCATATATTTT. Protein: CASSESDPGNTIYF.

This clone was seen only once. The gene calls are TRBV7-9 and TRBJ1-2, with unresolved D. Between the trimmed V and J ends, which lost 0 bases and 2 bases, there was a span of 10 bases. Germline-derived CDR1 and CDR2 are SEHNR and FQNEAQ (reference sequence). The CDR3 contains 15 residues. CDR3 nucleotides: TGTGCCAGCAGCTTAGCCCTGGGATCCAACTATGGCTACACCTTC. Its translation is CASSLALGSNYGYTF. The complete variable domain, with remaining parts taken from reference TRBV7-9 and TRBJ1-2, reads DTGVSQNPRHKITKRGQNVTFRCDPISEHNRLYWYRQTLGQGPEFLTYFQNEAQLEKSRLLSDRFSAERPKGSFSTLEIQRTEQGDSAMYLCASSLALGSNYGYTFGSGTRLTVV.

To note about this clone: Within the sample, other DNA sequences also encode this same CDR3. The gene calls are TRBV28 and TRBJ2-2, with D unresolved. CDR3 length: 14 residues. Per the germline V gene, CDR1 is MDHEN and CDR2 is SYDVKM. V lost 5 bases, J lost 1 base, and 8 bases lay in between. The chain's CDR3 is CASSPIGNTGELFF. CDR3 sequence (DNA): TGTGCCAGCAGTCCCATCGGGAACACCGGGGAGCTGTTTTTT. Full variable domain (outside the CDR3, taken from reference TRBV28 and TRBJ2-2): DVKVTQSSRYLVKRTGEKVFLECVQDMDHENMFWYRQDPGLGLRLIYFSYDVKMKEKGDIPEGYSVSREKKERFSLILESASTNQTSMYLCASSPIGNTGELFFGEGSRLTVL.

The rearrangement uses TRBV7-8 and TRBJ1-1; tentative D call: TRBD1 (6 bases). V was trimmed by 3 bases and J by 0 bases, leaving 14 bases between them. This CDR3 comprises 16 residues. Germline assignment: CDR1 SGHVS and CDR2 FQNEAQ. The CDR3 loop is CASSFRAGVLNTEAFF. CDR3 DNA sequence: TGTGCCAGCAGCTTTAGAGCAGGGGTATTGAACACTGAAGCTTTCTTT.

The chain links TRBV5-1 to TRBJ1-4, with D possibly being TRBD1 (6 bases). Germline assignment: CDR1 SGHRS and CDR2 YFSETQ. Trimming pared 0 bases from V and 7 bases from J, leaving 13 bases between. This CDR3 is built from 15 residues. Written as DNA, the CDR3 is TGCGCCAGCAGCTTGGACAGGGCCGTTGTTGAAAAACTGTTTTTT. It yields the protein CASSLDRAVVEKLFF.

The V and J genes are TRBV7-9 and TRBJ2-1; D gene uncertain. Between the trimmed V and J ends, which lost 5 bases and 9 bases, there was a span of 17 bases. Germline V gene sequence: CDR1 SEHNR, CDR2 FQNEAQ (reference sequence). This CDR3 contains 14 residues. Here the CDR3 reads CASSPRTSWVEQFF. CDR3 sequence (DNA): TGTGCCAGCAGCCCAAGGACCTCGTGGGTTGAGCAGTTCTTC.

Notes on this clone: Other DNA variants within this sample encode the same CDR3. The chain combines TRBV27 with TRBJ2-7; 7 positions agree with TRBD1. The length of the CDR3 is 16 residues. Trimming cost V 0 bases and J 4 bases; bases outside gene matches: 9. The germline V gene encodes CDR1 MNHEY and CDR2 SMNVEV (reference sequence). The CDR3 region is CASSLSAGTDKYEQYF. The CDR3 DNA reads TGTGCCAGCAGTTTATCGGCCGGGACAGACAAGTACGAGCAGTACTTC.

The chain joins TRBV11-2 to TRBJ1-1; 7 positions agree with TRBD1. Per germline, CDR1 SGHAT and CDR2 FQNNGV. V was clipped by 4 bases and J by 6 bases; unmatched bases: 5. The CDR3 runs 13 residues. DNA of the CDR3: TGTGCCAGCAGCTCCGGGACAGTGGCTGAAGCTTTCTTT. This encodes CASSSGTVAEAFF.

The chain joins TRBV27 to TRBJ2-6; no firm D call. This CDR3 region has 16 residues. CDR1 is MNHEY, CDR2 SMNVEV, per germline (reference sequence). V lost 4 bases and J 0 bases, leaving 10 bases between the germline ends. The CDR3: CASSSLAYSGANVLTF. The CDR3 region has the DNA TGTGCCAGCAGTTCACTGGCCTACTCTGGGGCCAACGTCCTGACTTTC. The variable domain in full, completed from reference TRBV27 and TRBJ2-6, reads EAQVTQNPRYLITVTGKKLTVTCSQNMNHEYMSWYRQDPGLGLRQIYYSMNVEVTDKGDVPEGYKVSRKEKRNFPLILESPSPNQTSLYFCASSSLAYSGANVLTFGAGSRLTVL.

Comment on this clone: The sample holds other DNA sequences that translate to the same CDR3. The CDR3 reads CASSLASGYGYTF. The CDR3 nucleotides read TGTGCCAGCAGCTTAGCTTCCGGCTATGGCTACACCTTC. V and J are TRBV7-9 and TRBJ1-2; D unclear. Germline V lookup: CDR1 SEHNR, CDR2 FQNEAQ (reference sequence). The CDR3 runs 13 residues. V was shortened by 0 bases and J by 4 bases, with 6 bases between the two germline ends.

A single count supports this clone. The V and J genes are TRBV6-1 and TRBJ2-7; no clear D gene. Germline assignment: CDR1 MNHNS and CDR2 SASEGT. Trimming pared 6 bases from V and 6 bases from J, leaving 12 bases between. CDR3 length: 12 amino acids. The CDR3 nucleotides are TGTGCCAGCAGGATGGGAACCGTCGAGCAGTACTTC. Protein product: CASRMGTVEQYF.

The chain has TRBV15 and TRBJ1-4; D uncertain. CDR3 size: 13 residues. Looked up from germline, CDR1 is LNHNV and CDR2 is YYDKDF (reference sequence). With 3 bases removed from V and 8 bases from J, the gap between germline ends came to 10 bases. The CDR3 region has the DNA TGTGCCACCAGCAGGGGTCGATGGGAAAAACTGTTTTTT. It is translated as CATSRGRWEKLFF.

Worth noting for this clone: Other DNA sequences in this specimen translate into the identical CDR3. The chain links TRBV7-9 to TRBJ1-5; D gene unclear. The CDR3 totals 12 residues. Trimming pared 2 bases from V and 5 bases from J, leaving 4 bases between. Germline V gene data show CDR1 as SEHNR and CDR2 as FQNEAQ (reference sequence). The CDR3 loop reads CASSLRDQPQHF. CDR3 coding DNA: TGTGCCAGCAGCTTAAGGGATCAGCCCCAGCATTTT. Full variable domain (remainder filled in from reference TRBV7-9 and TRBJ1-5): DTGVSQNPRHKITKRGQNVTFRCDPISEHNRLYWYRQTLGQGPEFLTYFQNEAQLEKSRLLSDRFSAERPKGSFSTLEIQRTEQGDSAMYLCASSLRDQPQHFGDGTRLSIL.

The chain is built from TRBV27 and TRBJ2-3; 8 nucleotides match TRBD1. Looked up from germline, CDR1 is MNHEY and CDR2 is SMNVEV (reference sequence). J lost 8 bases, V lost 2 bases, and 3 bases had no gene match. The CDR3 totals 13 residues. The CDR3 sequence is CASSLDRGATQYF. The CDR3 DNA reads as TGTGCCAGCAGTTTAGACAGGGGCGCTACGCAGTATTTT.